A single sample is the source of the 29 T cell receptor beta chains below, sequenced in a study of response to subunit inactivated influenza vaccine. Each CDR3 protein is one row after TCRdb ran MiXCR on the RT-PCR reads. The data hold about 160,000 distinct CDR3 sequences, with approximately 11% observed a single time. The sequencing used non-naive T cells sorted from PBMCs, collected 40 to 50 days after vaccination. The receptors stem from a man between 50 and 59 years old who received an inactivated influenza vaccine.

This clonotype was seen ten or more times. This chain links TRBV4-1 with TRBJ2-2; no definite D call. Per germline, CDR1 MGHRA and CDR2 YSYEKL. Trimming took 4 bases from V and 5 from J, leaving 8 bases between them. There are 13 residues in the CDR3. The CDR3: CASSPSFTGELFF. In DNA form, the CDR3 reads TGCGCCAGCAGCCCTTCATTTACCGGGGAGCTGTTTTTT.

This clonotype was detected ten times or more. V usage is TRBV18 and J usage is TRBJ1-4; the D is unclear. Germline-derived CDR1 and CDR2 are KGHSH and LQKENI. V shed 4 bases and J shed 7 bases, with 7 bases lying between them. There are 12 residues in the CDR3. The CDR3 loop reads CASSRQTEKLFF. The CDR3 region has the DNA TGTGCCAGCTCACGTCAGACTGAAAAACTGTTTTTT.

This rearrangement joins TRBV4-3 to TRBJ1-6, with a tentative D call TRBD1 (5 bases). This CDR3 has 16 residues. Trimming shortened V by 0 bases and J by 9 bases, and 15 bases separated the two germline ends. Germline V gene lookup returns CDR1 LGHNA and CDR2 YSLEER. The CDR3 bases are TGCGCCAGCAGCCAAGATGGAGCAGGGCCGGGTTCACCCCTCCACTTT. Translated, it gives CASSQDGAGPGSPLHF.

Points on this clonotype: Being one base from a much bigger clone, this may be a read error. The chain links TRBV9 to TRBJ2-3; D call uncertain. The germline V gene has CDR1 SGDLS and CDR2 YYNGEE. V lost 0 bases and J lost 3, with 2 bases in between. The CDR3 loop spans 12 amino acids. This CDR3 is CASSVGTDTQYF. CDR3 bases: TGTGCCAGCAGCGTAGGAACAGATACGCAGTATTTT. Full variable domain (missing parts from reference TRBV9 and TRBJ2-3): DSGVTQTPKHLITATGQRVTLRCSPRSGDLSVYWYQQSLDQGLQFLIQYYNGEERAKGNILERFSAQQFPDLHSELNLSSLELGDSALYFCASSVGTDTQYFGPGTRLTVL.

The rearrangement joins TRBV6-2 or TRBV6-3 to TRBJ2-7; D is undetermined. The CDR3 consists of 15 residues. Germline V gives CDR1 MNHEY, CDR2 SVGEGT. Trimming removed 4 bases at V and 3 bases at J, with 16 bases between. CDR3 nucleotides: TGTGCCAGCAGTTCAGCGCGGCAGGTCCTCTACGAGCAGTACTTC. This translates into CASSSARQVLYEQYF.

This sequence joins TRBV7-9 and TRBJ2-7; D is unresolved. The ends were cut back, 6 bases at V and 6 bases at J, with 9 bases in the middle. Looked up from germline, CDR1 is SEHNR and CDR2 is FQNEAQ (reference sequence). The CDR3 extends over 11 amino acids. The CDR3 sequence is CASRGLGEQYF. CDR3 sequence (DNA): TGTGCCAGCAGGGGTCTGGGCGAGCAGTACTTC.

The chain is built from TRBV7-9 and TRBJ2-4, with D tentatively TRBD2 (5 bases). With 2 bases removed from V and 9 bases from J, the gap between germline ends came to 11 bases. CDR3 length: 13 amino acids. Germline V gene lookup returns CDR1 SEHNR and CDR2 FQNEAQ (reference sequence). CDR3 in amino acids: CASSLYDAGIQYF. CDR3 DNA: TGTGCCAGCAGCTTATATGACGCGGGCATTCAGTACTTC.

This clonotype was detected a few times. The chain carries TRBV4-3 and TRBJ2-1; TRBD2 might be the D (5 bases). Per germline, CDR1 LGHNA and CDR2 YSLEER. The CDR3 has 12 amino acids. The V end was cut by 4 bases, the J end by 10 bases, with 11 bases between. CDR3 coding DNA: TGCGCCAGCAGCCTCGGGAAGGAAGAGCAGTTCTTC. Translation: CASSLGKEEQFF.

This clonotype was seen a few times. The chain couples TRBV7-9 to TRBJ2-1; 11 bases fit TRBD1. Germline assignment: CDR1 SEHNR and CDR2 FQNEAQ (reference sequence). V lost 5 bases, J lost 6 bases, and 3 bases stayed unmatched. CDR3 length: 14 amino acids. The CDR3 loop is CASSTGTGGNEQFF. The CDR3 DNA reads as TGTGCCAGCAGCACGGGGACAGGGGGCAATGAGCAGTTCTTC.

This clonotype was seen a handful of times. The chain couples TRBV20-1 to TRBJ2-5; D ambiguous. The V gene's germline CDR1 is DFQATT and CDR2 SNEGSKA (reference sequence). The V end was cut by 0 bases, the J end by 5 bases, with 13 bases between. This CDR3 spans 14 amino acids. The CDR3 region has the DNA TGCAGTGCTAGAGATGGCCGGGTTGGGGAGACCCAGTACTTC. It codes for CSARDGRVGETQYF.

This clonotype was detected many times. This chain links TRBV28 with TRBJ2-1; TRBD2 matches 9 bases. The CDR3 has 16 residues. Germline V gene data show CDR1 as MDHEN and CDR2 as SYDVKM. The V segment lost 4 bases and the J segment 0 bases; nucleotides outside the gene matches: 4. The DNA for the CDR3 is TGTGCCAGCAGTTCTCTTAGCGGGAGCTCCTACAATGAGCAGTTCTTC. It specifies CASSSLSGSSYNEQFF.

The chain employs TRBV6-2 or TRBV6-3 and TRBJ1-1, with unresolved D. Trimming left V 2 bases short and J 9 bases short, with 22 bases between. The CDR3 sequence is 16 residues long. The germline V gene has CDR1 MNHEY and CDR2 SVGEGT. CDR3 loop: CASSYDGTVPKEKAFF. The CDR3 coding sequence is TGTGCCAGCAGTTACGACGGAACCGTTCCCAAAGAAAAAGCTTTCTTT.

This clonotype was observed at least ten times. The chain couples TRBV7-9 to TRBJ1-1; TRBD1 is a possible D gene (6 bases). Germline CDR1 SEHNR, CDR2 FQNEAQ (reference sequence). This CDR3 comprises 13 residues. CDR3 nucleotide sequence: TGTGTCATCCCGGGACCCAGGGGCACTGAAGCTTTCTTT. Translated: CVIPGPRGTEAFF.

This clonotype was detected ten times or more. This chain joins TRBV20-1 and TRBJ2-7, with a weak D call TRBD1 (5 bases). This CDR3 is built from 13 residues. V lost 3 bases and J 4 bases, leaving 13 bases between the germline ends. The germline gives CDR1 DFQATT, CDR2 SNEGSKA (reference sequence). CDR3: CSARTAAEYEQYF. CDR3 coding DNA: TGCAGTGCTAGGACAGCAGCTGAGTACGAGCAGTACTTC.

By its share, this clonotype is large (0.1 to 1%). V is TRBV12-3 or TRBV12-4 and J is TRBJ2-1, with 8 bases fitting TRBD2. V lost 3 bases and J lost 2; bases outside the gene matches: 15. This CDR3 contains 19 residues. Here the CDR3 DNA reads TGTGCCAGCAGTTTCGGGCCTGTCGGCGGGAGGATACCCTACAATGAGCAGTTCTTC. Residues: CASSFGPVGGRIPYNEQFF.

The V call is TRBV7-9, the J call TRBJ2-3; 10 bases align to TRBD2. Germline values: CDR1 SEHNR, CDR2 FQNEAQ (reference sequence). J lost 4 bases, V lost 5 bases, and 9 bases had no gene match. The CDR3 length is 16 residues. As DNA, the CDR3 is TGTGCCAGCAGCCCCTGGACTAGCGGAACCGCAGATACGCAGTATTTT. Translation gives CASSPWTSGTADTQYF.

This clonotype appeared many times. V is TRBV29-1 and J is TRBJ2-7, with D tentatively TRBD1 (6 bases). Germline CDR1 and CDR2: SQVTM and ANQGSEA. The CDR3 length is 13 residues. V lost 5 bases and J lost 2, with 13 bases in between. The CDR3 DNA sequence: TGCAGCGTTTCCCAGGGGAACCCCTACGAGCAGTACTTC. The encoded protein is CSVSQGNPYEQYF.

This clonotype was counted only a few times. The V and J genes are TRBV20-1 and TRBJ1-2; D possibly corresponds to TRBD1 (5 bases). Looked up from germline, CDR1 is DFQATT and CDR2 is SNEGSKA (reference sequence). The CDR3 covers 15 residues. Trimming stripped 3 bases from V and 3 bases from J, with 17 bases between. CDR3 sequence (DNA): TGCAGTGCTAGGATGGGGCCAGGGAGTGACTATGGCTACACCTTC. It codes for CSARMGPGSDYGYTF.

The gene calls are TRBV15 and TRBJ2-1; a weak D match, TRBD1 (6 bases). V dropped 5 bases and J dropped 0 bases, with 14 bases sitting between them. The V gene's germline CDR1 is LNHNV and CDR2 YYDKDF (reference sequence). The CDR3 is 16 amino acids. CDR3 DNA: TGTGCCACCAGCGATAACAGGGTAAGCTCCTACAATGAGCAGTTCTTC. It yields the protein CATSDNRVSSYNEQFF.

This clonotype was counted between two and nine times. This chain's CDR3 is CASSLQYRGEQYF. CDR3 bases: TGTGCCAGCAGCTTACAATACAGGGGCGAGCAGTACTTC. The chain employs TRBV7-8 and TRBJ2-7; 7 bases are shared with TRBD1. The CDR3 loop spans 13 amino acids. With 2 bases clipped from V and 6 bases from J, the junction kept 4 bases outside the gene matches. The germline V gene has CDR1 SGHVS and CDR2 FQNEAQ.

The chain recombines TRBV28 with TRBJ1-6; possible D gene TRBD1, 5 bases. The germline V gene encodes CDR1 MDHEN and CDR2 SYDVKM. This CDR3 has 12 residues. V lost 3 bases, J lost 13 bases, and 10 bases lay in between. The CDR3 bases are TGTGCCAGCAGTTTCCCGGGGGTTCCCCTCCACTTT. It encodes CASSFPGVPLHF.

In this sample, this clonotype turned up a few times. The rearrangement uses TRBV27 and TRBJ1-6; 11 nucleotides match TRBD1. V lost 3 bases, J lost 6 bases, and 4 bases stayed unmatched. The CDR3 consists of 16 residues. CDR1 is MNHEY and CDR2 is SMNVEV in the germline V gene (reference sequence). DNA for the CDR3: TGTGCCAGCAGTTTTGGGACAGGGGGGTCTAATTCACCCCTCCACTTT. It specifies CASSFGTGGSNSPLHF.

Only a few counts were recorded for this clonotype. The chain employs TRBV20-1 and TRBJ1-2, with 8 bases identical to TRBD1. The CDR3 is 14 residues long. Germline CDR1 and CDR2: DFQATT and SNEGSKA (reference sequence). With 0 bases clipped from V and 7 bases from J, the junction kept 7 bases outside the gene matches. CDR3 bases: TGCAGTGCTAGAGACCCAGGGGGCGACTCTGGCTACACCTTC. As protein: CSARDPGGDSGYTF.

V and J are TRBV27 and TRBJ2-3; tentatively, D is TRBD1 (7 bases). V lost 0 bases, J lost 5 bases, and 12 bases lay in between. This CDR3 comprises 15 residues. The germline V gene encodes CDR1 MNHEY and CDR2 SMNVEV (reference sequence). CDR3 residues: CASSLSRGDVDTQYF. CDR3 nucleotide sequence: TGTGCCAGCAGTTTATCCAGGGGGGATGTAGATACGCAGTATTTT.

This clonotype was counted many times. This chain connects TRBV7-3 to TRBJ2-7; D is possibly TRBD2 (7 bases). This CDR3 has 13 residues. Germline CDR1 SGHTA, CDR2 FQGTGA. V was cut by 0 bases and J by 7 bases, with 10 bases left in between. The DNA for the CDR3 is TGTGCCAGCAGCTTAACGGGGGGGACAGAGCAGTACTTC. Its protein is CASSLTGGTEQYF.

This clonotype was counted between two and nine times. CDR3 nucleotides: TGTGCCAGCAGACTAGGACCGTCCGACCCGGGGATAGGCAATGAGCAGTTCTTC. Translation gives CASRLGPSDPGIGNEQFF. The rearrangement uses TRBV27 and TRBJ2-1; D perhaps matches TRBD2 (5 bases). The CDR3 has 18 residues. Germline CDR1 and CDR2: MNHEY and SMNVEV (reference sequence). The V end lost 6 bases, the J end lost 6 bases, and 27 bases lay between the germline ends.

At least ten counts were recorded for this clonotype. The chain recombines TRBV5-6 with TRBJ2-1; 7 bases map to TRBD1. Germline V lookup: CDR1 SGHDT, CDR2 YYEEEE. With 5 bases clipped from V and 6 bases from J, the junction kept 5 bases outside the gene matches. The CDR3 consists of 13 residues. The CDR3 here is CASRPGTVNEQFF. DNA for the CDR3: TGTGCCAGCAGACCCGGGACAGTCAATGAGCAGTTCTTC.

This clonotype occurred a few times. Here the CDR3 reads CSAEGLAGGETQYF. DNA for the CDR3: TGCAGTGCCGAAGGCTTAGCGGGAGGAGAGACCCAGTACTTC. This rearrangement joins TRBV20-1 to TRBJ2-5; TRBD2 matches 10 bases. Germline V gene data show CDR1 as DFQATT and CDR2 as SNEGSKA (reference sequence). The CDR3 is made up of 14 amino acids. Losses at the gene ends were 6 bases for V and 4 bases for J; bases not matched to a gene: 8.

The V and J genes are TRBV7-2 and TRBJ2-7; 11 nucleotides align to TRBD2. V lost 5 bases and J lost 6; bases outside the gene matches: 9. The germline gives CDR1 SGHTA, CDR2 FQGNSA. The CDR3 contains 15 residues. The DNA of the CDR3 is TGTGCCAGCAGCCTAACTAGCGGGAGCATTCGCGAGCAGTACTTC. It encodes CASSLTSGSIREQYF.